These 28 T cell receptor beta chains were all obtained from the same sample, sequenced in a study of blood T cell repertoires in COVID-19. TCRdb's copy holds only in-frame clones and misses some; the assay was immunoSEQ multiplex PCR. The sample lists 20,000 to 25,000 clones, 84% occurring once. The sample was peripheral blood. Source of these receptors: a middle-aged man with acute or convalescent COVID-19.

The V and J genes are TRBV27 and TRBJ2-1; 9 bases fit TRBD1. CDR3 length: 16 amino acids. CDR1 is MNHEY and CDR2 is SMNVEV in the germline V gene (reference sequence). V trimming: 7 bases; J trimming: 6 bases; junction bases outside the gene matches: 13. The CDR3 DNA follows: TGTGCCAGCACCGATTTCACAGGGGGCGTCTCCAATGAGCAGTTCTTC. Residues: CASTDFTGGVSNEQFF.

The chain is built from TRBV19 and TRBJ1-5; 7 nucleotides line up with TRBD1. The V and J ends lost 6 bases and 6 bases, in that order; junction bases with no gene match: 8. This CDR3 spans 14 amino acids. The germline gives CDR1 LNHDA, CDR2 SQIVND (reference sequence). CDR3 DNA: TGTGCCAGTAGCCCCACCACAGGGGTTCAGCCCCAGCATTTT. Translation gives CASSPTTGVQPQHF.

This clone was seen a handful of times. V gene TRBV7-2 combines with J gene TRBJ2-1, with D maybe TRBD2 (6 bases). Trimming took 2 bases from V and 15 from J, leaving 11 bases between them. Germline CDR1 and CDR2: SGHTA and FQGNSA. This CDR3 contains 11 residues. The CDR3 DNA follows: TGTGCCAGCAGCTTAAGGCGGGATTGGTTCTTC. Protein: CASSLRRDWFF.

The chain uses TRBV27 and TRBJ1-5; no firm D call. This CDR3 region has 12 residues. With 4 bases removed from V and 7 bases from J, the gap between germline ends came to 8 bases. Germline lookup yields CDR1 MNHEY and CDR2 SMNVEV (reference sequence). The CDR3 region has the DNA TGTGCCAGCAGTTCGGGAAGACAGCCCCAGCATTTT. This codes for CASSSGRQPQHF.

The CDR3 DNA reads as TGTGCCAGCAGCCAACCCGGGACAGGTGTTGAAAAACTGTTTTTT. This translates into CASSQPGTGVEKLFF. The J gene is TRBJ1-4, the V gene TRBV14; 8 bases agree with TRBD1. Germline CDR1 and CDR2: SGHDN and FVKESK. V shed 2 bases and J 7 bases; nucleotides not matched to a gene: 6. This CDR3 is built from 15 residues.

This sequence joins TRBV14 and TRBJ2-7; D call uncertain. Trimming took 3 bases from V and 2 from J, leaving 14 bases between them. Germline V gene data show CDR1 as SGHDN and CDR2 as FVKESK. The CDR3 covers 15 residues. CDR3 nucleotides: TGTGCCAGCAGCCAGGGCAGCTCCTTTCCCTACGAGCAGTACTTC. Its translation is CASSQGSSFPYEQYF.

The genes are TRBV28 and TRBJ1-5, with D unclear. In germline, CDR1 is MDHEN, CDR2 SYDVKM. The CDR3 runs 10 residues. Trimming cost V 11 bases and J 6 bases, with 8 bases left between them. The CDR3 region has the DNA TGTGCCTCCCGCGGTCAGCCCCAGCATTTT. This translates into CASRGQPQHF. Full variable domain (missing parts from reference TRBV28 and TRBJ1-5): DVKVTQSSRYLVKRTGEKVFLECVQDMDHENMFWYRQDPGLGLRLIYFSYDVKMKEKGDIPEGYSVSREKKERFSLILESASTNQTSMYLCASRGQPQHFGDGTRLSIL.

The genes are TRBV5-1 and TRBJ2-7, with D unresolved. The germline V and J ends were trimmed by 3 bases and 5 bases, with 15 bases remaining between them. Germline V gives CDR1 SGHRS, CDR2 YFSETQ. The length of the CDR3 is 14 residues. The CDR3 DNA reads TGCGCCAGCAGCTCTACTGGGCCCCCGGACGAGCAGTACTTC. Translated, it gives CASSSTGPPDEQYF.

A word on this clone: The same CDR3 can be traced to other DNA sequences in this sample. This CDR3 reads CASSYRGPNTGELFF. CDR3 DNA sequence: TGTGCCAGTAGTTACAGGGGCCCGAACACCGGGGAGCTGTTTTTT. This chain uses TRBV19 with TRBJ2-2; 7 nucleotides match TRBD1. The CDR3 sequence is 15 residues long. V trimming: 5 bases; J trimming: 0 bases; junction bases outside the gene matches: 3. CDR1 and CDR2 (germline): LNHDA, SQIVND (reference sequence).

The chain recombines TRBV11-2 with TRBJ2-5, with TRBD1 matching over 9 bases. The CDR3 extends over 13 amino acids. From germline, CDR1 is SGHAT and CDR2 FQNNGV. The junction had 4 bases not matched to a gene; V was cut back by 5 bases and J by 6 bases. CDR3 nucleotide sequence: TGTGCCAGCAGCAAGGGACAGGGACAGACCCAGTACTTC. Translation gives CASSKGQGQTQYF.

V usage is TRBV5-4 and J usage is TRBJ1-1; TRBD1 aligns across 7 bases. Germline trimming cut 4 bases from V and 1 base from J; bases unmatched to any gene: 10. The CDR3 runs 16 residues. Looked up from germline, CDR1 is SGHNT and CDR2 is YYREEE (reference sequence). The CDR3 loop reads CASSPPAPGGNTEAFF. The DNA of the CDR3 is TGTGCCAGCAGCCCCCCGGCTCCAGGGGGGAACACTGAAGCTTTCTTT.

This clone was recorded only once. The J gene is TRBJ2-5, the V gene TRBV7-3; the match to TRBD2 covers 8 bases. The germline CDR1 and CDR2 sequences are SGHTA and FQGTGA. This CDR3 is 15 amino acids long. The junction had 7 bases not matched to a gene; V was cut back by 5 bases and J by 2 bases. The CDR3 nucleotides are TGTGCCAGCAGCCCCCGGGGCGGGGGGCAAGAGACCCAGTACTTC. As protein: CASSPRGGGQETQYF.

The chain uses TRBV6-2 or TRBV6-3 and TRBJ2-7; tentative D call: TRBD1 (5 bases). The CDR3 is 12 residues long. V was trimmed by 0 bases and J by 6 bases, leaving 6 bases between them. CDR1 is MNHEY, CDR2 SVGEGT, per germline. The CDR3 sequence is CASSYSGREQYF. For the CDR3, the DNA is TGTGCCAGCAGTTACTCGGGGCGCGAGCAGTACTTC.

CDR3 nucleotide sequence: TGTGCCAGCAGCCGATTGGGACAGGAGACCACTGAAGCTTTCTTT. It specifies CASSRLGQETTEAFF. The chain employs TRBV14 and TRBJ1-1; TRBD1 agrees at 8 bases. V trimming: 4 bases; J trimming: 4 bases; junction bases outside the gene matches: 8. This CDR3 region has 15 residues. CDR1 is SGHDN and CDR2 is FVKESK in the germline V gene.

The CDR3 is CASSQSGQVIEKLFF. CDR3 nucleotides: TGTGCCAGCAGCCAATCGGGACAGGTGATTGAAAAACTGTTTTTT. This sequence joins TRBV4-2 and TRBJ1-4; 8 bases line up with TRBD1. Germline CDR1 and CDR2: LGHNA and YNFKEQ. Trimming took 2 bases from V and 7 from J; bases not matched to a gene: 6. The CDR3 length is 15 residues.

This chain connects TRBV2 to TRBJ1-1; 7 bases are a match to TRBD1. V dropped 7 bases and J dropped 6; count of bases not matched to a gene: 5. The CDR3 is 12 amino acids. Germline CDR1 and CDR2: SNHLY and FYNNEI. The CDR3 loop is CASTRGQPEAFF. The DNA of the CDR3 is TGTGCCAGCACCAGGGGACAGCCTGAAGCTTTCTTT.

This chain connects TRBV6-5 to TRBJ2-1; no clear D. The CDR3 runs to 11 residues. V dropped 3 bases and J dropped 9 bases, with 6 bases sitting between them. Germline V CDR1 and CDR2: MNHEY, SVGAGI. CDR3 sequence: CASSYILEQFF. The CDR3 coding sequence is TGTGCCAGCAGTTATATTCTTGAGCAGTTCTTC.

The chain uses TRBV3-1 (or the pseudogene TRBV3-2) and TRBJ1-1; 12 nucleotides line up with TRBD1. This CDR3 comprises 18 residues. V shed 1 base, J shed 0 bases, and the junction held 6 bases outside the gene matches. Germline V gene lookup returns CDR1 LGHDT and CDR2 YNNKEL (reference sequence). The CDR3 DNA sequence: TGTGCCAGCAGCCAAGCCGGGACAGGGGGCCTGGTGAACACTGAAGCTTTCTTT. This translates into CASSQAGTGGLVNTEAFF.

The chain has TRBV3-1 (or the pseudogene TRBV3-2) and TRBJ1-1; no clear D gene. The CDR3 has 12 amino acids. Germline CDR1 and CDR2: LGHDT and YNNKEL (reference sequence). Trimming removed 3 bases at V and 4 bases at J, with 6 bases between. The CDR3 reads CASSHSGTEAFF. DNA of the CDR3: TGTGCCAGCAGCCACTCAGGCACTGAAGCTTTCTTT.

As for this clone: This CDR3 is also generated by other DNA sequences in the sample. V and J are TRBV6-5 and TRBJ1-5; 7 bases are shared with TRBD1. Unmatched junction bases numbered 7, after V lost 9 bases and J lost 5 bases. This CDR3 region has 13 residues. CDR1 is MNHEY and CDR2 is SVGAGI in the germline V gene. The CDR3 sequence: CASIRDSDQPQHF. DNA for the CDR3: TGTGCCAGTATAAGGGACAGCGATCAGCCCCAGCATTTT.

The rearrangement uses TRBV5-1 and TRBJ2-2; D is ambiguous. The CDR3 has 14 residues. V dropped 1 base and J dropped 2 bases, with 6 bases sitting between them. The germline V gene has CDR1 SGHRS and CDR2 YFSETQ. This CDR3 is CASSLNRNTGELFF. The CDR3 nucleotides are TGCGCCAGCAGCTTGAACAGAAACACCGGGGAGCTGTTTTTT.

The chain links TRBV14 to TRBJ1-6, with a weak D call TRBD1 (5 bases). CDR3 length equals 18 residues. Germline loops: CDR1 SGHDN, CDR2 FVKESK. The V and J ends lost 3 bases and 0 bases respectively, with 15 bases between them. CDR3 coding DNA: TGTGCCAGCAGCCAGCGGACGGGGGTGGGCTCCTATAATTCACCCCTCCACTTT. Protein: CASSQRTGVGSYNSPLHF.

This clone came up a few times. The V call is TRBV10-3, the J call TRBJ2-7; 8 bases map to TRBD2. CDR3 length: 14 residues. The V gene's germline CDR1 is ENHRY and CDR2 SYGVKD. After removal of 5 bases from V and 3 bases from J, the junction contained 6 bases not matched to a gene. This CDR3 is CAISTSGTDYEQYF. CDR3 nucleotide sequence: TGTGCCATCAGTACTAGCGGAACAGACTACGAGCAGTACTTC.

Here the CDR3 reads CASSSGQTSSYTF. CDR3 in DNA: TGTGCCAGCAGCTCGGGACAGACTAGTAGCTACACCTTC. This sequence joins TRBV27 and TRBJ1-2, with 7 positions matching TRBD1. After removal of 6 bases from V and 9 bases from J, the junction contained 10 bases not matched to a gene. The CDR3 covers 13 residues. Germline V gene data show CDR1 as MNHEY and CDR2 as SMNVEV (reference sequence).

The CDR3, as DNA: TGTGCCAGCTCACCGCTACAGGGTGTCGGCGGGGAGCTGTTTTTT. This encodes CASSPLQGVGGELFF. J is TRBJ2-2 and V is TRBV18; tentatively, D is TRBD1 (6 bases). V lost 3 bases, J lost 7 bases, and 15 bases lay in between. The length of the CDR3 is 15 residues. Germline V lookup: CDR1 KGHSH, CDR2 LQKENI.

This clone has only one observation. The rearrangement uses TRBV5-4 and TRBJ2-2; 7 bases are a match to TRBD2. The CDR3 is made up of 16 amino acids. V dropped 4 bases and J dropped 6; count of bases not matched to a gene: 12. Per the germline V gene, CDR1 is SGHNT and CDR2 is YYREEE (reference sequence). Here the CDR3 DNA reads TGTGCCAGCAGCACATACGGACTAGAAGCTGCCGGGGAGCTGTTTTTT. This gives the protein CASSTYGLEAAGELFF.

This clone was detected a few times. This sequence joins TRBV5-4 and TRBJ1-4; D remains unclear. Trimming left V 5 bases short and J 7 bases short, with 18 bases between. The germline V gene has CDR1 SGHNT and CDR2 YYREEE (reference sequence). The CDR3 covers 15 residues. For the CDR3, the DNA is TGTGCCAGCAGTTTCACGGGGTTAGGTAGTGAAAAACTGTTTTTT. This gives the protein CASSFTGLGSEKLFF.

The genes are TRBV9 and TRBJ2-2, with no clear D. The length of the CDR3 is 13 residues. V lost 0 bases and J 5 bases, leaving 5 bases between the germline ends. Germline V gene lookup returns CDR1 SGDLS and CDR2 YYNGEE. This CDR3 reads CASSVGVTGELFF. As DNA, the CDR3 is TGTGCCAGCAGCGTAGGAGTGACCGGGGAGCTGTTTTTT.